This T cell receptor (beta chain) came from a study of blood T cells in healthy people across ages (dated by TCRdb to the mid-2010s). General notes on the study: In model experiments, template switching captured roughly one uniquely barcoded TCR beta cDNA molecule for every two T cells. For two donors (one aged 18 to 29 and one aged 80 or older), the study analyzed two additional independent replicas of 1 million unique cDNA reads from the same blood draw. To avoid experimental bias, donors of different ages were distributed randomly across sequencing lanes. The donors were divided into four age groups: young (average around 16 years), middle-aged (approximately 41), aged (about 61) and long-lived (roughly 88). Age-related changes in TCR beta repertoire diversity were measured in the study by deep sequencing normalized with unique cDNA molecular identifiers.

The paper's findings and limits, for the study overall: Observed TCR beta diversity correlated strongly with the percentage of naive T cells measured by flow cytometry. Because profiling used bulk unsorted PBMCs, naive and antigen-experienced compartments could not be compared conclusively. Compared with the aged group, the long-lived group had more naive CD4+ T cells, fewer expanded clones and increased TCR diversity, suggesting age selection. As age increased, observed TCR beta diversity per million T cells dropped in a roughly linear way, and a significant reduction was already evident by age about 40. Because the CMV infection status of the donors was unknown, age-related changes in expanded clonotypes may potentially have been confounded. Total diversity estimates from one million sequenced T cells were considered lower bounds and underestimates.

The library relied on 5' RACE. Sequenced using an Illumina HiSeq 2500. The second PCR ran for about 6 to 12 cycles and used a J-beta primer mix along with a sample-barcoded 5' primer. A template-switch 5' adaptor carrying 12 random nucleotides introduced a unique molecular identifier onto each TCR beta cDNA molecule. Each sample yielded at least 3 million CDR3-containing paired-end reads. First-strand cDNA was synthesized from all RNA with the Mint cDNA synthesis kit, primed by a TRBC-specific oligonucleotide. Following uracil-DNA glycosylase treatment, all cDNA underwent a first 18-cycle PCR with the universal primers M1SS and BC2_uni_R. For the original study's pipeline: Normalization of each sample was performed by random selection of 1 million high-quality reads, each carrying a distinct molecular identifier. Instead of being binned into consensus sequences, reads that shared molecular identifiers were thrown out. MiTCR, with a Q25 quality threshold and the strictest error-elimination algorithm, was used for CDR3 identification, clonotype clustering and error correction. A nonparametric unseen species model with Euler transformation was used to estimate a lower bound on total TCR beta diversity. TCRdb applied fastp at Q25 and MiXCR to the public reads, then kept only in-frame beta chains. Records with the same CDR3 protein are collapsed into one entry carrying the most frequent genes and DNA. The V and J calls were determined by TCRdb, not by the authors. The sample table shows 600,000 to 800,000 distinct CDR3 sequences, and approximately 52% are seen once. The ten largest clones represent approximately 12% of the sample.

Including the terminal cysteine and phenylalanine, the CDR3 comprises 11 residues. The entry retains the CDR3 DNA only, 33 bases that are in frame from base 1. Reading the germline V gene gives CDR1 SGHTA and CDR2 FQGNSA. Trimming costs V 0 bases and J 10 bases, and their ends lie 6 bases apart. As regards this clonotype: It lacks a known antigen. Within one base of it there is no much larger clone, and no base qualities were kept.

Systemically healthy Caucasian individuals from Russia, 35 to 50 in total and aged roughly 6 to 100 years, were included as donors. Around 10 milliliters of peripheral blood were collected from each donor into EDTA-treated Vacutainer tubes. PBMCs were isolated by Ficoll-Paque density-gradient centrifugation, with at least 7 million obtained per sample. Trizol reagent was used to extract total RNA from the PBMCs, yielding at least 5 micrograms per sample. For every donor, an aliquot of PBMCs went through flow cytometry to measure the percentages of naive CD45RAhigh/CD27high T cells. Sequencing used blood. The clonotype originates from a woman aged 80 or over in good health. This sequence uses TRBV7-2 and TRBJ2-5, with the D gene call left open. The CDR3 region reads CASSLARDQYF. The nucleotide sequence is given as TGTGCCAGCAGCTTAGCCCGAGACCAGTACTTC.